These 16 T cell receptor beta chains came from one sample sequenced in a study of blood T cell repertoires in COVID-19. Profiled with immunoSEQ multiplex PCR; TCRdb holds only in-frame clones, not every one. The table records 150,000 or so clones, about 80% of them present only once. The sample consisted of PBMCs or T cells enriched from blood (not recorded which). These receptors all come from a woman aged 45-60 years who had recovered from COVID-19.

In this sample, this clone turned up once. This chain connects TRBV19 to TRBJ1-2, with D maybe TRBD1 (5 bases). Trimming removed 7 bases from V and 1 base from J, with 13 bases in between. This CDR3 has 14 residues. Germline V CDR1 and CDR2: LNHDA, SQIVND (reference sequence). The CDR3 nucleotides are TGTGCCAGTACACATGGGGCCGTTAACTATGGCTACACCTTC. Encoded protein: CASTHGAVNYGYTF.

The J gene is TRBJ2-1, the V gene TRBV5-4, with 12 bases matching TRBD2. With 1 base clipped from V and 3 bases from J, the junction kept 5 bases outside the gene matches. The CDR3 runs to 17 residues. Germline-derived CDR1 and CDR2 are SGHNT and YYREEE (reference sequence). CDR3 nucleotide sequence: TGTGCCAGCAGCTTGTCTAGCGGGGGGGCCCTCTACAATGAGCAGTTCTTC. It specifies CASSLSSGGALYNEQFF.

The J gene is TRBJ1-2, the V gene TRBV24-1; 11 nucleotides align to TRBD1. V shed 6 bases, J shed 4 bases, and the junction held 6 bases outside the gene matches. This CDR3 region has 15 residues. CDR1 and CDR2 from the germline V gene are KGHDR and SFDVKD. The CDR3 loop is CATSTGTGGSYGYTF. The CDR3 DNA sequence: TGTGCCACCAGTACCGGGACAGGGGGTAGCTATGGCTACACCTTC.

Here the CDR3 reads CASSVSGNTEAFF. The CDR3 coding sequence is TGTGCCAGCAGCGTATCCGGGAACACTGAAGCTTTCTTT. The J gene is TRBJ1-1, the V gene TRBV9; D is unclear. Trimming shortened V by 1 base and J by 1 base, and 5 bases separated the two germline ends. Germline loops: CDR1 SGDLS, CDR2 YYNGEE. The length of the CDR3 is 13 residues.

The chain combines TRBV5-1 with TRBJ2-3, with 12 bases lining up with TRBD2. The ends lost 4 bases at V and 1 base at J; junction bases unmatched: 4. The V gene's germline CDR1 is SGHRS and CDR2 YFSETQ. CDR3 length: 16 amino acids. This CDR3 is CASSKRTSGGTDTQYF. The CDR3 DNA sequence: TGCGCCAGCAGCAAAAGGACTAGCGGGGGCACAGATACGCAGTATTTT.

The genes are TRBV5-1 and TRBJ1-1, with 8 nucleotides matching TRBD1. The CDR3 loop spans 18 amino acids. Losses at the gene ends were 2 bases for V and 5 bases for J; bases not matched to a gene: 17. From germline, CDR1 is SGHRS and CDR2 YFSETQ. The CDR3 DNA reads as TGCGCCAGCAGCTTTCACCTGGACAGGGTCGGGTTACCTACTGAAGCTTTCTTT. Translation gives CASSFHLDRVGLPTEAFF.

This clone appeared a few times. The chain is built from TRBV5-6 and TRBJ2-2, with no clear D. Germline CDR1 is SGHDT and CDR2 is YYEEEE. CDR3 length equals 16 residues. V shed 1 base and J shed 0 bases, with 10 bases lying between them. CDR3 sequence: CASSLYATANTGELFF. For the CDR3, the DNA is TGTGCCAGCAGCTTGTACGCCACTGCGAACACCGGGGAGCTGTTTTTT.

The chain uses TRBV12-5 and TRBJ2-2; no firm D call. Germline V gives CDR1 LGHNT, CDR2 FRNRAP. The CDR3 totals 17 residues. V was shortened by 0 bases and J by 2 bases, with 13 bases between the two germline ends. The CDR3 nucleotides are TGTGCTAGTGGTTTGGTACTCCACCAGGATAACACCGGGGAGCTGTTTTTT. Residues: CASGLVLHQDNTGELFF.

The V and J genes are TRBV4-2 and TRBJ2-1; TRBD2 agrees at 11 bases. CDR3 length equals 17 residues. Losses at the gene ends were 3 bases for V and 7 bases for J; bases not matched to a gene: 11. The germline CDR1 and CDR2 sequences are LGHNA and YNFKEQ. The CDR3 region has the DNA TGTGCCAGCAGCCAGGATAAGACTAGCGGGGTAGGGAATGAGCAGTTCTTC. Translating it yields CASSQDKTSGVGNEQFF.

Only one count was recorded for this clone. CDR3: CASSLRTGGAFHQPQHF. CDR3 nucleotide sequence: TGTGCCAGCAGCCTAAGGACAGGGGGCGCGTTCCATCAGCCCCAGCATTTT. J is TRBJ1-5 and V is TRBV4-2; 11 positions agree with TRBD1. V was clipped by 4 bases and J by 5 bases; unmatched bases: 10. Germline V gene sequence: CDR1 LGHNA, CDR2 YNFKEQ. The CDR3 contains 17 residues.

V usage is TRBV27 and J usage is TRBJ1-2; the match to TRBD1 covers 9 bases. The ends lost 6 bases at V and 10 bases at J; junction bases unmatched: 6. From germline, CDR1 is MNHEY and CDR2 SMNVEV (reference sequence). The CDR3 sequence is 12 residues long. In nucleotides, the CDR3 is TGTGCCAGCAGCTCGGACAGGGGTAACTACACCTTC. Translated, it gives CASSSDRGNYTF.

The chain links TRBV3-1 (or the pseudogene TRBV3-2) to TRBJ1-6; 7 nucleotides agree with TRBD1. This CDR3 contains 17 residues. Germline CDR1 LGHDT, CDR2 YNNKEL (reference sequence). V lost 1 base, J lost 7 bases, and 10 bases stayed unmatched. CDR3 protein: CASSQAFPGTENSPLHF. CDR3 DNA: TGTGCCAGCAGCCAAGCCTTTCCCGGGACAGAAAATTCACCCCTCCACTTT.

This chain uses TRBV5-1 with TRBJ2-2; a weak D match, TRBD2 (5 bases). Trimming took 2 bases from V and 4 from J, leaving 12 bases between them. Germline V gene data show CDR1 as SGHRS and CDR2 as YFSETQ. The length of the CDR3 is 15 residues. CDR3 amino acids: CASSFGDGVTGELFF. The CDR3 bases are TGCGCCAGCAGCTTCGGGGATGGGGTCACCGGGGAGCTGTTTTTT. Full variable domain (remainder filled in from reference TRBV5-1 and TRBJ2-2): KAGVTQTPRYLIKTRGQQVTLSCSPISGHRSVSWYQQTPGQGLQFLFEYFSETQRNKGNFPGRFSGRQFSNSRSEMNVSTLELGDSALYLCASSFGDGVTGELFFGEGSRLTVL.

V is TRBV12-3 or TRBV12-4 and J is TRBJ1-2, with D possibly being TRBD1 (5 bases). This CDR3 is 12 amino acids long. Deletions cut 7 bases from V and 5 bases from J, with 11 bases between. The CDR3 bases are TGTGCCAGCACCCTGGGGGGGTATGGCTACACCTTC. This encodes CASTLGGYGYTF.

The CDR3: CASSLGGSGWRGEKLFF. CDR3 in DNA: TGCGCCAGCAGCTTGGGGGGCAGCGGCTGGAGGGGTGAAAAACTGTTTTTT. This chain joins TRBV5-1 and TRBJ1-4, with D possibly being TRBD1 (5 bases). The CDR3 is 17 amino acids. V gave up 0 bases and J gave up 7 bases, with 19 bases separating them. The V gene's germline CDR1 is SGHRS and CDR2 YFSETQ.

The DNA of the CDR3 is TGTGCCAGCAGGGGGGACAGGGGTGAAGAGACCCAGTACTTC. Translating gives CASRGDRGEETQYF. The chain uses TRBV28 and TRBJ2-5; 10 nucleotides align to TRBD1. The germline gives CDR1 MDHEN, CDR2 SYDVKM. This CDR3 spans 14 amino acids. V dropped 6 bases and J dropped 3; count of bases not matched to a gene: 4.